This is a list of T cell receptor beta chains from one sample in a study of shared clonotypes between healthy human individuals. This table comes from immunoSEQ multiplex PCR, and its TCRdb copy is limited to in-frame clones, with some not included. The top ten hold roughly 1.2% of the sample, which has over a million clones, roughly 96% seen once. Sequences were obtained from naive CD4+ T cells sorted from blood. These receptors were taken from a young man in good health. CDR3s include the opening cysteine and the closing phenylalanine or tryptophan. The D gene is left open where the match is weak. Some rows mark clone size as missing; the rest say once, few, many or name a class of expanded clone.

>TRBV21-1|.|.|TRBJ1-1
TGTGCCAGGAGCAGGGCCGCCATGAACACTGAAGCTTTCTTT
CARSRAAMNTEAFF
>TRBV5-1|.|.|TRBJ1-1
TGCGCCAGCAGCTTGACAGCGAACACTGAAGCTTTCTTT
CASSLTANTEAFF
>TRBV28|once|.|TRBJ1-4
TGTGCCAGCAGTATTTGGCCGTCTAATGAAAAACTGTTTTTT
CASSIWPSNEKLFF
>TRBV6-1|.|.|TRBJ2-5
TGTGCCAGCAGTCGGACGTCCGGAGGGGAGACCCAGTACTTC
CASSRTSGGETQYF
>TRBV7-2|.|.|TRBJ1-2
TGTGCCAGCAGCTTAGATGGCTATGGCTACACCTTC
CASSLDGYGYTF
>TRBV27|.|.|TRBJ2-1
TGTGCCAGCACGGCTAGCTACAATGAGCAGTTCTTC
CASTASYNEQFF
>TRBV2|.|.|TRBJ1-1
TGTGCCAGCAGCACCAGGGTGGACACTGAAGCTTTCTTT
CASSTRVDTEAFF
>TRBV5-1|.|TRBD1|TRBJ1-1
TGCGCCAGCAGCTTACCAGGGGGGACTGAAGCTTTCTTT
CASSLPGGTEAFF
>TRBV5-1|.|TRBD1|TRBJ2-7
TGCGCCAGCAGCCCAGAGGGACAGAGCTACGAGCAGTACTTC
CASSPEGQSYEQYF
>TRBV19|.|.|TRBJ2-7
TGTGCCAGTAGTAATGGAAACTACGAGCAGTACTTC
CASSNGNYEQYF
>TRBV27|.|TRBD1|TRBJ2-7
TGTGCCAGCACCATCACCCGGACAGGGGTTCTCGAGCAGTACTTC
CASTITRTGVLEQYF
>TRBV2|.|TRBD1|TRBJ2-7
TGTGCCAGCAGTGAAGCGTGGAAACAGGGGGCCTACGAGCAGTACTTC
CASSEAWKQGAYEQYF
>TRBV9|once|TRBD2|TRBJ2-7
TGTGCCAGCAGCCCGGGACTAGCGGGATTCGAGCAGTACTTC
CASSPGLAGFEQYF
>TRBV5-1|.|.|TRBJ2-7
TGCGCCAGCAGCTTGTGGACAGATCTCGAGCAGTACTTC
CASSLWTDLEQYF
>TRBV11-3|.|TRBD1|TRBJ2-3
TGTGCCAGCAGCCAGGACAGGGTTATTGATACGCAGTATTTT
CASSQDRVIDTQYF
>TRBV28|.|.|TRBJ2-5
TGTGCCAGCTCTAACCCGGGACTTAAAGAGACCCAGTACTTC
CASSNPGLKETQYF
>TRBV6-5|.|TRBD1|TRBJ2-5
TGTGCCAGCAGTTACTCCCCAGGGGGCGCGTTAGAGACCCAGTACTTC
CASSYSPGGALETQYF
>TRBV10-3|.|TRBD1|TRBJ1-1
TGTGCCATCAATCCGGGACAGGGGATTCGCACTGAAGCTTTCTTT
CAINPGQGIRTEAFF
>TRBV14|.|.|TRBJ2-7
TGTGCCAGCAGCCAGCGAATTGGGGGTTCCTACGAGCAGTACTTC
CASSQRIGGSYEQYF
>TRBV9|.|TRBD1|TRBJ2-4
TGTGCCAGCAGCCCACCGCCCCGCCTAGACAGGGAAAACATTCAGTACTTC
CASSPPPRLDRENIQYF
>TRBV18|.|TRBD2|TRBJ2-5
TGTGCCAGCTCACCACCTAGCGGGAGAGGGCAAGAGACCCAGTACTTC
CASSPPSGRGQETQYF
>TRBV18|.|TRBD2|TRBJ2-6
TGTGCCAGCTCACCTCCTGTCGGTAGCGGGACTGGGGCCAACGTCCTGACTTTC
CASSPPVGSGTGANVLTF
>TRBV28|.|.|TRBJ2-6
TGTGCCAGCCGCCCCTCAGGGTTCGGTCCCACCAAATCTGGGGCCAACGTCCTGACTTTC
CASRPSGFGPTKSGANVLTF
>TRBV7-9|.|.|TRBJ1-1
TGTGCCAGCAGCTCTGGACTGAGCTTCACTGAAGCTTTCTTT
CASSSGLSFTEAFF